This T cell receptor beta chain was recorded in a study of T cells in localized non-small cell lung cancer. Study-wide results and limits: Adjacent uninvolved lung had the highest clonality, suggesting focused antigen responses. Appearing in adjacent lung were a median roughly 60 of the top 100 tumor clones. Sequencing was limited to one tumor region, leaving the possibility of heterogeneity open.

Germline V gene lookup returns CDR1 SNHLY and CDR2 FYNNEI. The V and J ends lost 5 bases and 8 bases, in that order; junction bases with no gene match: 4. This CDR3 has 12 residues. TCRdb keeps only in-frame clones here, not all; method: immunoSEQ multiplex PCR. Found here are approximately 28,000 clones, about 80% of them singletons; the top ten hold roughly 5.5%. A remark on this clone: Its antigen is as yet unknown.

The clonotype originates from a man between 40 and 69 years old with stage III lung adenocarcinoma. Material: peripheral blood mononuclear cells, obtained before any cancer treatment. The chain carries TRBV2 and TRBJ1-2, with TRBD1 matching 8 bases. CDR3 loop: CASSLTGGGYTF. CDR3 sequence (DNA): TGTGCCAGCAGTCTCACAGGGGGGGGCTACACCTTC.